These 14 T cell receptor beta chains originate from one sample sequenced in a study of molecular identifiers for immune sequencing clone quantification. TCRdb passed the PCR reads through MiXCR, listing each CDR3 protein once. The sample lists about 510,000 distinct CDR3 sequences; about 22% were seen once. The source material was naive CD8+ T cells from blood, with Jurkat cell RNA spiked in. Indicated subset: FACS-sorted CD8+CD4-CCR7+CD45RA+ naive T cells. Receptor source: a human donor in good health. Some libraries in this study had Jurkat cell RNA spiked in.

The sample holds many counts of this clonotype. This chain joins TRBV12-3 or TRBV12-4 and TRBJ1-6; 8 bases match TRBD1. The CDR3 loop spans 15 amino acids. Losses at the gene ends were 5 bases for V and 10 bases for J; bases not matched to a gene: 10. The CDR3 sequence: CASSPGQGIVSPLHF. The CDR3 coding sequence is TGTGCCAGCAGTCCTGGACAGGGCATAGTGTCACCCCTCCACTTT.

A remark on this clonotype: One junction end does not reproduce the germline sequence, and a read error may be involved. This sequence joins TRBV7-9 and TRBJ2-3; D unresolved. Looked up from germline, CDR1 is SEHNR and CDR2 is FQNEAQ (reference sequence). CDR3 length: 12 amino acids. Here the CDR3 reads CAGSPGTDTQYF. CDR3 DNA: TGTGCCGGCAGCCCGGGCACAGATACGCAGTATTTT. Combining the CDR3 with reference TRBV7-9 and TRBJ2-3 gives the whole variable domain DTGVSQNPRHKITKRGQNVTFRCDPISEHNRLYWYRQTLGQGPEFLTYFQNEAQLEKSRLLSDRFSAERPKGSFSTLEIQRTEQGDSAMYLCAGSPGTDTQYFGPGTRLTVL.

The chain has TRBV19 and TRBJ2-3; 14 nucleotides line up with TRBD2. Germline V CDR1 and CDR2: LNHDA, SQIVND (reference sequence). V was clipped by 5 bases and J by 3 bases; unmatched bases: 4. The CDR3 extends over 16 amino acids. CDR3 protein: CASSLGTSGGTDTQYF. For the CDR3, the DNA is TGTGCCAGTAGTCTGGGGACTAGCGGGGGAACAGATACGCAGTATTTT. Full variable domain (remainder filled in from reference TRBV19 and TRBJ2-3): DGGITQSPKYLFRKEGQNVTLSCEQNLNHDAMYWYRQDPGQGLRLIYYSQIVNDFQKGDIAEGYSVSREKKESFPLTVTSAQKNPTAFYLCASSLGTSGGTDTQYFGPGTRLTVL.

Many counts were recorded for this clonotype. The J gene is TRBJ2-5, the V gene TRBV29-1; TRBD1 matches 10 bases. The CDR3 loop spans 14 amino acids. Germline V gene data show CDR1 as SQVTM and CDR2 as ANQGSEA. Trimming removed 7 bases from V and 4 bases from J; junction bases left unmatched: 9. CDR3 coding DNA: TGCAGCGGATTCGACAGGGGGCGAGTAGAGACCCAGTACTTC. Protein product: CSGFDRGRVETQYF.

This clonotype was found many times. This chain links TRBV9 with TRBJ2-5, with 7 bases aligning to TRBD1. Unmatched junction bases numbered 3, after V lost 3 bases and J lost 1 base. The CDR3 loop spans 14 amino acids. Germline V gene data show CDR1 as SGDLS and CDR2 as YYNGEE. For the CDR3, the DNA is TGTGCCAGCAGCGCCTGGGACAGCCAAGAGACCCAGTACTTC. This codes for CASSAWDSQETQYF.

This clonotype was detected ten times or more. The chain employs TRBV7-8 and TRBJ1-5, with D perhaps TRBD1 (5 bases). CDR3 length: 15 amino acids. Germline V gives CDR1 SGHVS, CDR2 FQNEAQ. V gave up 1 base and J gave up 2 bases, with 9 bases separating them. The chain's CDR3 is CASSLVVGGNQPQHF. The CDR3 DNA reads TGTGCCAGCAGCTTAGTAGTGGGGGGCAATCAGCCCCAGCATTTT.

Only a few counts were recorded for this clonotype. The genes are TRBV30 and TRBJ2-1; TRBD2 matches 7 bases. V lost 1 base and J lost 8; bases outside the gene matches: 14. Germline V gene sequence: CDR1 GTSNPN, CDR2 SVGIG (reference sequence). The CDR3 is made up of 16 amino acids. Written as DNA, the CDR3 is TGTGCCTGGAGTGGGCTAGCGGCAAATACCGATCATGAGCAGTTCTTC. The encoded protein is CAWSGLAANTDHEQFF.

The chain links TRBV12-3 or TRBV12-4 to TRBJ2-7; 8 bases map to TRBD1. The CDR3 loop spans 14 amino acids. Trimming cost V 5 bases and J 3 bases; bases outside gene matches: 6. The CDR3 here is CASSAPTGVYEQYF. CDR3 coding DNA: TGTGCCAGCAGTGCCCCGACAGGGGTCTACGAGCAGTACTTC.

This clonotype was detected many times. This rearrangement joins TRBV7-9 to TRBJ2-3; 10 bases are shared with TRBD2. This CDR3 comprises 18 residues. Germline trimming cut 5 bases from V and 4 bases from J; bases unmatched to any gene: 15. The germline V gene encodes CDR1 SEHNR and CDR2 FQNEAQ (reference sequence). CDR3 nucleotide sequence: TGTGCCAGCAGCGCACCCTCCACTAGCGGGAAAGGCGCAGATACGCAGTATTTT. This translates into CASSAPSTSGKGADTQYF.

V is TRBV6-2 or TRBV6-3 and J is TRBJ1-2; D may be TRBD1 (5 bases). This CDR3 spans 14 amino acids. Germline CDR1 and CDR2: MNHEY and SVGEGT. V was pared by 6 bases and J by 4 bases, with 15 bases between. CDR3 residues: CASRDIDSRYGYTF. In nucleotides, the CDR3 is TGTGCCAGCAGGGACATAGACAGCCGCTATGGCTACACCTTC.

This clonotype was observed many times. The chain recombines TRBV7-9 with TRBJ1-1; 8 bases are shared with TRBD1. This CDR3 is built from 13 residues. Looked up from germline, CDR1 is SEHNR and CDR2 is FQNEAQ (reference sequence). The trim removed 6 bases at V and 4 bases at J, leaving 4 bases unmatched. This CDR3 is CASRQGAVTEAFF. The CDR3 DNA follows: TGTGCCAGCAGGCAGGGGGCGGTCACTGAAGCTTTCTTT.

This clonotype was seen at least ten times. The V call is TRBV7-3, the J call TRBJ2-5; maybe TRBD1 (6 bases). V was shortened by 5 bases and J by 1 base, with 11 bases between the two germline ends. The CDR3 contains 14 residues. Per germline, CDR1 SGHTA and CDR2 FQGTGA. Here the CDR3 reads CASSPSGAQETQYF. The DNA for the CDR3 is TGTGCCAGCAGCCCTTCAGGGGCCCAAGAGACCCAGTACTTC.

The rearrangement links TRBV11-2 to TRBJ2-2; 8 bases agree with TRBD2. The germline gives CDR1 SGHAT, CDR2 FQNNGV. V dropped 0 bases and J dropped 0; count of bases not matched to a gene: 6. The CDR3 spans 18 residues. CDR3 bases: TGTGCCAGCAGCTTAGATCTCGCGGGGGGATCGAACACCGGGGAGCTGTTTTTT. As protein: CASSLDLAGGSNTGELFF.

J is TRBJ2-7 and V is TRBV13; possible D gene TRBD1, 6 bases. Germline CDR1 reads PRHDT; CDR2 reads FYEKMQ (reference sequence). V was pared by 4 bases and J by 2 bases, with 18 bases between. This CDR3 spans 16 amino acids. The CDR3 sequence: CASSSRTGTLAYEQYF. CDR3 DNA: TGTGCCAGCAGCTCCCGGACCGGGACACTTGCCTACGAGCAGTACTTC. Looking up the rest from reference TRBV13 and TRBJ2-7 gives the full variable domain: AAGVIQSPRHLIKEKRETATLKCYPIPRHDTVYWYQQGPGQDPQFLISFYEKMQSDKGSIPDRFSAQQFSDYHSELNMSSLELGDSALYFCASSSRTGTLAYEQYFGPGTRLTVT.